Below, 27 T cell receptor beta chains from the same sample are listed, as sequenced in a study of blood T cell repertoires in COVID-19. TCRdb's table, derived via immunoSEQ multiplex PCR, lists solely in-frame clones and lacks some. The sample lists about 210,000 clones; around 80% were seen once. The sample taken for sequencing was peripheral blood. The source is a woman aged 40 to 50 with acute or convalescent COVID-19.

This chain joins TRBV6-2 or TRBV6-3 and TRBJ2-2; 7 positions agree with TRBD1. The CDR3 is made up of 16 amino acids. CDR1 and CDR2 (germline): MNHEY, SVGEGT. Trimming cost V 4 bases and J 5 bases; bases outside gene matches: 10. In DNA, the CDR3 is TGTGCCAGCAGTTCCCCTCGACAGGGCTTGACCGGGGAGCTGTTTTTT. Protein: CASSSPRQGLTGELFF.

The sample holds one count of this clone. The chain employs TRBV6-5 and TRBJ1-1; no reliable D call. Looked up from germline, CDR1 is MNHEY and CDR2 is SVGAGI. V dropped 7 bases and J dropped 3 bases, with 12 bases sitting between them. This CDR3 comprises 13 residues. For the CDR3, the DNA is TGTGCCAGCATCTCCCGGGGTGACACTGAAGCTTTCTTT. The encoded protein is CASISRGDTEAFF.

This clone was seen a single time. J is TRBJ1-1 and V is TRBV15, with D hard to call. Trimming took off 5 bases at V and 3 bases at J, with 7 bases between the two ends. Germline CDR1 reads LNHNV; CDR2 reads YYDKDF (reference sequence). The CDR3 spans 12 residues. CDR3 DNA: TGTGCCACCAGCGGACTGGACACTGAAGCTTTCTTT. This sequence encodes CATSGLDTEAFF.

This chain links TRBV11-2 with TRBJ2-5; D might be TRBD2 (6 bases). The ends were cut back, 5 bases at V and 5 bases at J, with 18 bases in the middle. Germline values: CDR1 SGHAT, CDR2 FQNNGV. The CDR3 sequence is 15 residues long. CDR3 sequence reads: CASSPPSREGETQYF. The CDR3 DNA sequence: TGTGCCAGCAGCCCCCCATCGCGGGAAGGGGAGACCCAGTACTTC.

This clone has just one count. The gene calls are TRBV5-1 and TRBJ2-7; 10 positions agree with TRBD2. Germline trimming cut 0 bases from V and 2 bases from J; bases unmatched to any gene: 5. The CDR3 length is 16 residues. The germline V gene encodes CDR1 SGHRS and CDR2 YFSETQ. The CDR3 DNA sequence: TGCGCCAGCAGCTTGGTGGCTAGCGGGGGTACCTACGAGCAGTACTTC. The encoded protein is CASSLVASGGTYEQYF.

V and J are TRBV2 and TRBJ1-2; 7 positions match TRBD1. The germline V gene has CDR1 SNHLY and CDR2 FYNNEI. V shed 5 bases, J shed 7 bases, and the junction held 10 bases outside the gene matches. The CDR3 sequence is 14 residues long. The CDR3 protein is CASSSRDSSPGYTF. DNA for the CDR3: TGTGCCAGCAGTTCGCGGGACAGCTCCCCTGGCTACACCTTC.

The chain combines TRBV20-1 with TRBJ1-2, with 7 nucleotides matching TRBD1. CDR3 length: 12 residues. Germline CDR1 and CDR2: DFQATT and SNEGSKA (reference sequence). V shed 3 bases, J shed 10 bases, and the junction held 8 bases outside the gene matches. The CDR3 spells CSASPTGAIYTF. CDR3 coding DNA: TGCAGTGCTAGTCCCACAGGGGCTATCTACACCTTC.

This clone has only a few counts. This chain uses TRBV6-5 with TRBJ1-6, with a possible D match to TRBD1 (6 bases). V was shortened by 1 base and J by 9 bases, with 13 bases between the two germline ends. This CDR3 has 15 residues. Germline V gene data show CDR1 as MNHEY and CDR2 as SVGAGI. The chain's CDR3 is CASSYYSEGGSPLHF. The CDR3 DNA is TGTGCCAGCAGTTACTACTCAGAAGGGGGTTCACCCCTCCACTTT.

The chain couples TRBV10-3 to TRBJ1-1; 7 bases match TRBD1. V lost 6 bases, J lost 3 bases, and 7 bases stayed unmatched. This CDR3 spans 14 amino acids. Per the germline V gene, CDR1 is ENHRY and CDR2 is SYGVKD. This CDR3 reads CAIRRQGEDTEAFF. As DNA, the CDR3 is TGTGCCATCAGGAGACAGGGTGAGGACACTGAAGCTTTCTTT.

V and J are TRBV3-1 (or the pseudogene TRBV3-2) and TRBJ1-1; no firm D call. The V gene's germline CDR1 is LGHDT and CDR2 YNNKEL (reference sequence). This CDR3 is 14 amino acids long. Trimming took 2 bases from V and 4 from J, leaving 11 bases between them. The CDR3 here is CASSQPRGGTEAFF. The CDR3 DNA reads as TGTGCCAGCAGCCAACCGCGAGGAGGCACTGAAGCTTTCTTT.

The V gene is TRBV3-1 (or the pseudogene TRBV3-2), the J gene TRBJ2-2; 9 nucleotides line up with TRBD2. The CDR3 consists of 17 residues. Germline V gene sequence: CDR1 LGHDT, CDR2 YNNKEL (reference sequence). Trimming took 0 bases from V and 2 from J; bases not matched to a gene: 4. The CDR3 is CASSQDLAGLNTGELFF. CDR3 nucleotides: TGTGCCAGCAGCCAAGATCTAGCGGGGCTTAACACCGGGGAGCTGTTTTTT.

This clone was seen a single time. The chain recombines TRBV19 with TRBJ2-1, with 11 bases lining up with TRBD2. V shed 8 bases and J 5 bases; nucleotides not matched to a gene: 5. Germline V gene lookup returns CDR1 LNHDA and CDR2 SQIVND (reference sequence). This CDR3 contains 14 residues. The CDR3 loop reads CASCPSGGNNEQFF. Written as DNA, the CDR3 is TGTGCCAGTTGCCCTAGCGGGGGGAACAATGAGCAGTTCTTC. Together with reference TRBV19 and TRBJ2-1, the CDR3 gives the full variable domain: DGGITQSPKYLFRKEGQNVTLSCEQNLNHDAMYWYRQDPGQGLRLIYYSQIVNDFQKGDIAEGYSVSREKKESFPLTVTSAQKNPTAFYLCASCPSGGNNEQFFGPGTRLTVL.

The V and J genes are TRBV11-3 and TRBJ2-7, with D uncertain. The CDR3 runs to 12 residues. Germline V lookup: CDR1 SGHNT, CDR2 YENEEA. Trimming took 6 bases from V and 6 from J, leaving 12 bases between them. The CDR3 loop reads CASSRIPSEQYF. CDR3 nucleotide sequence: TGTGCCAGCAGTCGAATACCCAGCGAGCAGTACTTC. The entire variable domain, with the rest obtained from reference TRBV11-3 and TRBJ2-7, is as follows: EAGVVQSPRYKIIEKKQPVAFWCNPISGHNTLYWYLQNLGQGPELLIRYENEEAVDDSQLPKDRFSAERLKGVDSTLKIQPAELGDSAVYLCASSRIPSEQYFGPGTRLTVT.

The V call is TRBV7-9, the J call TRBJ1-1, with unresolved D. V was trimmed by 7 bases and J by 1 base, leaving 16 bases between them. CDR1 and CDR2 (germline): SEHNR, FQNEAQ (reference sequence). The CDR3 has 15 amino acids. The CDR3 here is CASTDLLGGNTEAFF. CDR3 in DNA: TGTGCCAGCACCGACCTCCTCGGAGGGAACACTGAAGCTTTCTTT.

The V call is TRBV27, the J call TRBJ1-2; 9 bases align to TRBD1. Germline V gene data show CDR1 as MNHEY and CDR2 as SMNVEV (reference sequence). This CDR3 has 18 amino acids. Trimming removed 1 base from V and 8 bases from J; junction bases left unmatched: 17. Here the CDR3 DNA reads TGTGCCAGCAGTTTATTGCCCATACCCGGGACAGGGACTATCGGCTACACCTTC. This sequence encodes CASSLLPIPGTGTIGYTF.

The J gene is TRBJ2-7, the V gene TRBV27, with 9 bases aligning to TRBD2. CDR1 MNHEY and CDR2 SMNVEV come from the germline V gene (reference sequence). This CDR3 has 14 amino acids. The V and J ends lost 4 bases and 4 bases, in that order; junction bases with no gene match: 5. The CDR3 reads CASSSGLAKYEQYF. The CDR3 bases are TGTGCCAGCAGTTCGGGACTAGCAAAATACGAGCAGTACTTC.

This rearrangement joins TRBV3-1 (or the pseudogene TRBV3-2) to TRBJ2-1; 8 bases map to TRBD2. This CDR3 has 13 amino acids. V trimming: 10 bases; J trimming: 5 bases; junction bases outside the gene matches: 7. CDR1 LGHDT and CDR2 YNNKEL come from the germline V gene (reference sequence). CDR3 sequence (DNA): TGTGCCACGGGAGTAGCGGGGAACAATGAGCAGTTCTTC. Its protein product is CATGVAGNNEQFF.

Concerning this clone: The sample carries other DNA sequences with the same CDR3. The V call is TRBV9, the J call TRBJ2-3; a weak D match, TRBD2 (6 bases). The CDR3 contains 16 residues. Trimming removed 5 bases at V and 2 bases at J, with 18 bases between. Germline V gene lookup returns CDR1 SGDLS and CDR2 YYNGEE. CDR3 sequence: CASSESPGTFTDTQYF. The CDR3 DNA sequence: TGTGCCAGCAGTGAATCACCCGGGACTTTCACAGATACGCAGTATTTT.

The table lists this clone with a count of one. This rearrangement joins TRBV7-2 to TRBJ2-1; tentative D call: TRBD1 (5 bases). The V gene lost 5 bases and the J gene lost 0 bases, with 14 bases spanning the gap. The CDR3 length is 16 residues. CDR1 and CDR2 from the germline V gene are SGHTA and FQGNSA. CDR3 in DNA: TGTGCCAGCAGCCCAAGGGGTCTGAGCTCCTACAATGAGCAGTTCTTC. Translated: CASSPRGLSSYNEQFF. The whole variable domain, remainder taken from reference TRBV7-2 and TRBJ2-1, is GAGVSQSPSNKVTEKGKDVELRCDPISGHTALYWYRQSLGQGLEFLIYFQGNSAPDKSGLPSDRFSAERTGGSVSTLTIQRTQQEDSAVYLCASSPRGLSSYNEQFFGPGTRLTVL.

The V and J genes are TRBV4-1 and TRBJ2-7; 8 bases are a match to TRBD2. The CDR3 is 15 amino acids. Germline V lookup: CDR1 MGHRA, CDR2 YSYEKL. J was trimmed by 6 bases and V by 3 bases; bases with no gene match: 10. This chain's CDR3 is CASSQAGTRSSEQYF. CDR3 bases: TGCGCCAGCAGCCAGGCCGGGACTAGGTCGAGCGAGCAGTACTTC.

The rearrangement uses TRBV27 and TRBJ2-7; 8 bases fit TRBD1. Trimming removed 1 base from V and 7 bases from J; junction bases left unmatched: 6. Per germline, CDR1 MNHEY and CDR2 SMNVEV (reference sequence). CDR3 length: 14 residues. The CDR3 spells CASSLLGTGGEQYF. The CDR3 coding sequence is TGTGCCAGCAGTTTATTAGGGACAGGCGGGGAGCAGTACTTC.

This clone was recorded only once. The sample carries other DNA sequences with the same CDR3. This chain uses TRBV12-3 or TRBV12-4 with TRBJ1-1; D is perhaps TRBD1 (6 bases). Between the trimmed V and J ends, which lost 5 bases and 2 bases, there was a span of 9 bases. The CDR3 is 13 residues long. CDR3 region: CASSLQGNTEAFF. As DNA, the CDR3 is TGTGCCAGCAGTCTACAGGGAAACACTGAAGCTTTCTTT.

The V gene is TRBV5-5, the J gene TRBJ2-7; 8 bases are a match to TRBD1. Germline V gives CDR1 SGHKS, CDR2 YYEKEE (reference sequence). The trim removed 1 base at V and 6 bases at J, leaving 3 bases unmatched. The CDR3 runs to 13 residues. The CDR3 protein is CASSLQGAREQYF. As DNA, the CDR3 is TGTGCCAGCAGCTTGCAGGGGGCTCGCGAGCAGTACTTC.

The chain combines TRBV10-2 with TRBJ1-1, with D possibly TRBD1 on 6 matching bases. The V end lost 2 bases, the J end lost 4 bases, and 14 bases lay between the germline ends. The CDR3 spans 15 residues. Germline lookup yields CDR1 WSHSY and CDR2 SAAADI. CDR3 coding DNA: TGCGCCAGCAGTGAGACCCTCCAGGGGAGCACTGAAGCTTTCTTT. Translated, it gives CASSETLQGSTEAFF.

The V call is TRBV2, the J call TRBJ1-1, with 9 positions matching TRBD1. Germline CDR1 SNHLY, CDR2 FYNNEI. The CDR3 has 12 residues. Germline trimming cut 8 bases from V and 5 bases from J; bases unmatched to any gene: 3. The CDR3 sequence is CASGTGSTEAFF. CDR3 nucleotide sequence: TGTGCCAGCGGGACAGGGAGTACTGAAGCTTTCTTT.

The chain couples TRBV7-2 to TRBJ2-7; 12 bases match TRBD1. The CDR3 spans 15 residues. V dropped 2 bases and J dropped 4; count of bases not matched to a gene: 3. The germline V gene encodes CDR1 SGHTA and CDR2 FQGNSA. CDR3 protein: CASSLTGQGAYEQYF. DNA for the CDR3: TGTGCCAGCAGCTTAACGGGACAGGGGGCTTACGAGCAGTACTTC.

V and J are TRBV5-1 and TRBJ1-2; the match to TRBD1 covers 7 bases. V shed 0 bases, J shed 3 bases, and the junction held 2 bases outside the gene matches. This CDR3 is built from 14 residues. Germline CDR1 reads SGHRS; CDR2 reads YFSETQ. CDR3 sequence (DNA): TGCGCCAGCAGCTTGGGACAGGGAGACTATGGCTACACCTTC. This gives the protein CASSLGQGDYGYTF.